This TCR beta chain appears in the sequencing data of a study of regulatory T cells in long-lasting Graves disease. Noted time point: persistent/refractory GD, antithyroid drugs over 5 years with positive TRAb. From RNA extracted from PBMCs, the TCR library was made. This clonotype was observed many times. The germline V gene encodes CDR1 MDHEN and CDR2 SYDVKM. The CDR3 loop spans 12 amino acids. Trimming cost V 7 bases and J 5 bases, with 12 bases left between them. Building of the TCR beta libraries involved iRepertoire HTBI primers and Arm-PCR of CDR3 regions. TCRdb independently ran MiXCR on the multiplex PCR reads; one entry per CDR3 protein. The data show over 300,000 distinct CDR3 sequences, with around a fifth seen just once and roughly 27% held by the top ten.

Sequencing used peripheral blood mononuclear cells (PBMCs), obtained when the disease was refractory, from a patient treated with antithyroid drugs. This receptor was obtained from a female donor with Graves disease. The V and J genes are TRBV28 and TRBJ2-7, with D possibly called TRBD1 or TRBD2 (5 bases each). CDR3 sequence: CASNTRDHEQYF. For the CDR3, the DNA is TGTGCCAGCAACACCCGGGACCACGAGCAGTACTTC.